Shown below are 3 T cell receptor beta chains from a single sample sequenced in a study of blood T cells in healthy people across ages. A J-beta primer mix and a sample-barcoded 5' primer were used in a second PCR of roughly 6 to 12 cycles. From the 5' RACE reads, TCRdb called clonotypes with MiXCR, one entry per CDR3 protein. The table includes 250,000 to 300,000 distinct CDR3 sequences, 25% to 30% detected once. The sample was blood. These receptors were taken from a woman aged 65 to 85 in good health.

This clonotype was counted at least ten times. The rearrangement links TRBV20-1 to TRBJ1-1, with 8 bases lining up with TRBD1. The germline CDR1 and CDR2 sequences are DFQATT and SNEGSKA (reference sequence). The J segment lost 11 bases and the V segment lost 4 bases, leaving 6 bases of the junction unmatched. The CDR3 has 11 residues. The CDR3 region is CSATPDREAFF. CDR3 coding DNA: TGCAGTGCTACTCCGGACAGGGAGGCTTTCTTT.

This clonotype was counted only a few times. This chain uses TRBV19 with TRBJ2-4; D assignment may be TRBD1 or TRBD2 (5 bases each). The ends were cut back, 7 bases at V and 8 bases at J, with 15 bases in the middle. CDR3 length: 13 amino acids. Germline V lookup: CDR1 LNHDA, CDR2 SQIVND (reference sequence). The CDR3 loop reads CASMRGFGDIQYF. CDR3 nucleotide sequence: TGTGCCAGTATGAGGGGCTTCGGAGACATTCAGTACTTC.

This clonotype has a handful of counts. The rearrangement joins TRBV7-2 to TRBJ2-3; D perhaps matches TRBD1 (6 bases). The CDR3 has 15 amino acids. V was pared by 5 bases and J by 2 bases, with 14 bases between. Germline CDR1 SGHTA, CDR2 FQGNSA. The CDR3 bases are TGTGCCAGCAGCACGACAGGTGCAAACACAGATACGCAGTATTTT. It encodes CASSTTGANTDTQYF.